This is a list of T cell receptor beta chains from one sample in a study of blood T cell repertoires in COVID-19. Only in-frame clones appear in the TCRdb table, and some are missing; sequencing was by immunoSEQ multiplex PCR. The data show 70,000 to 80,000 clones, with approximately 80% seen just once and 10% to 15% held by the top ten. The sample taken for sequencing was peripheral blood. The receptors were gathered from a human donor in a cohort sampled during active COVID-19. The CDR3 runs from the conserved cysteine through the conserved F or W. A D gene is named only where the DNA matches it firmly. Expanded clones are given a class, and other clones once, few, many or no size at all.

CDR3 DNA: TGTGCCAGCAGTGATTTCGGGACAGTAGTTGGGGAGCTGTTTTTT; CDR3 protein: CASSDFGTVVGELFF; J gene: TRBJ2-2; V gene: TRBV2; clone size: NA; D gene: TRBD1
CDR3 DNA: TGTGCCAGTAGTATAGACCTGGGACTATACACCGGGGAGCTGTTTTTT; CDR3 protein: CASSIDLGLYTGELFF; J gene: TRBJ2-2; V gene: TRBV19; clone size: NA; D gene: TRBD2
CDR3 DNA: TGTGCCAGCAGCACTATCGGTCATACCTACGAGCAGTACTTC; CDR3 protein: CASSTIGHTYEQYF; J gene: TRBJ2-7; V gene: TRBV28; clone size: NA; D gene: NA
CDR3 DNA: TGTGCCAGCAGCCTTCCAGTCTTACAGGGGATAAGAGGGACCCAGTACTTC; CDR3 protein: CASSLPVLQGIRGTQYF; J gene: TRBJ2-5; V gene: TRBV7-8; clone size: NA; D gene: TRBD1
CDR3 DNA: TGCAGTGCTAGTGCTCCATCAGGGGGTCAGACAGATACGCAGTATTTT; CDR3 protein: CSASAPSGGQTDTQYF; J gene: TRBJ2-3; V gene: TRBV20-1; clone size: NA; D gene: TRBD1
CDR3 DNA: TGTGCCAGCAGTTACGCCAGGACAACTACGACGCAGTACTTC; CDR3 protein: CASSYARTTTTQYF; J gene: TRBJ2-7; V gene: TRBV6-5; clone size: NA; D gene: NA
CDR3 DNA: TGTGCCAGTAGTATAGGTCTGGGCTCCGGGGAGCTGTTTTTT; CDR3 protein: CASSIGLGSGELFF; J gene: TRBJ2-2; V gene: TRBV19; clone size: NA; D gene: NA
CDR3 DNA: TGTGCCAGCAGCCGACGACTAGTGGTAGAAGGGGAGCAGTACTTC; CDR3 protein: CASSRRLVVEGEQYF; J gene: TRBJ2-7; V gene: TRBV28; clone size: NA; D gene: NA
CDR3 DNA: TGTGCCAGCCGGTCCCGTCTTCAAGAGACCCAGTACTTC; CDR3 protein: CASRSRLQETQYF; J gene: TRBJ2-5; V gene: TRBV18; clone size: NA; D gene: NA
CDR3 DNA: TGCGCCAGCAGCCTTGGACAGTCCTCCTACGAGCAGTACTTC; CDR3 protein: CASSLGQSSYEQYF; J gene: TRBJ2-7; V gene: TRBV5-1; clone size: once; D gene: NA
CDR3 DNA: TGTGCCAGCAGCGTAGAAGCGGGGGGTGTTCAGCCCCAGCATTTT; CDR3 protein: CASSVEAGGVQPQHF; J gene: TRBJ1-5; V gene: TRBV9; clone size: NA; D gene: NA
CDR3 DNA: TGTGCCAGCAGCACCAACAGGGGCCATGAGCAGTACTTC; CDR3 protein: CASSTNRGHEQYF; J gene: TRBJ2-7; V gene: TRBV11-2; clone size: NA; D gene: TRBD1
CDR3 DNA: TGTGCCAGCAGCGATAACAGGGGGAGCAAACAAGAGACCCAGTACTTC; CDR3 protein: CASSDNRGSKQETQYF; J gene: TRBJ2-5; V gene: TRBV7-9; clone size: NA; D gene: TRBD1
CDR3 DNA: TGTGCCAGCAGCGGGGACAGGGGGCTGAACACTGAAGCTTTCTTT; CDR3 protein: CASSGDRGLNTEAFF; J gene: TRBJ1-1; V gene: TRBV21-1; clone size: NA; D gene: NA
CDR3 DNA: TGTGCCAGCACCGAGGCCTCTTGGGGAGGCGAGCAGTACTTC; CDR3 protein: CASTEASWGGEQYF; J gene: TRBJ2-7; V gene: TRBV6-5; clone size: NA; D gene: NA
CDR3 DNA: TGTGCCAGCAGCCCGGGACAGGGAGAAGAAAAACTGTTTTTT; CDR3 protein: CASSPGQGEEKLFF; J gene: TRBJ1-4; V gene: TRBV7-9; clone size: NA; D gene: TRBD1
CDR3 DNA: TGTGCCAGCAGTTACGGGGGGGGAACTAATGAAAAACTGTTTTTT; CDR3 protein: CASSYGGGTNEKLFF; J gene: TRBJ1-4; V gene: TRBV6-5; clone size: NA; D gene: NA
CDR3 DNA: TGTGCCAGCAGCTTGGGTAGCGGGTGGGGAGGCGAGCAGTACTTC; CDR3 protein: CASSLGSGWGGEQYF; J gene: TRBJ2-7; V gene: TRBV5-4; clone size: NA; D gene: TRBD2
CDR3 DNA: TGTGCCAGCAGCCCACTGAGGTCCGGGACCCAGTACTTC; CDR3 protein: CASSPLRSGTQYF; J gene: TRBJ2-5; V gene: TRBV11-2; clone size: NA; D gene: NA
CDR3 DNA: TGTGCCAGCAGTCTACAGGGCCCAGATACGCAGTATTTT; CDR3 protein: CASSLQGPDTQYF; J gene: TRBJ2-3; V gene: TRBV2; clone size: few; D gene: NA
CDR3 DNA: TGCGCCAGCAGCTACTCCCCGGGACAAAAGTATGGCTACACCTTC; CDR3 protein: CASSYSPGQKYGYTF; J gene: TRBJ1-2; V gene: TRBV4-1; clone size: NA; D gene: NA
CDR3 DNA: TGCGCCAGCAGCTTGCGACAGGGAGGCTCTGGAAACACCATATATTTT; CDR3 protein: CASSLRQGGSGNTIYF; J gene: TRBJ1-3; V gene: TRBV5-1; clone size: NA; D gene: TRBD1
CDR3 DNA: TGTGCCAGCAGCTTTAATATTAACAGGGACCGTGGGAACACTGAAGCTTTCTTT; CDR3 protein: CASSFNINRDRGNTEAFF; J gene: TRBJ1-1; V gene: TRBV7-2; clone size: NA; D gene: NA
CDR3 DNA: TGTGCCAGCACCCCGGGACAGCTAGGAACCGGGGAGCTGTTTTTT; CDR3 protein: CASTPGQLGTGELFF; J gene: TRBJ2-2; V gene: TRBV6-2/TRBV6-3; clone size: NA; D gene: TRBD1
CDR3 DNA: TGTGCCAGCAGCCCTGGGGACAGTATTGGCTTC; CDR3 protein: CASSPGDSIGF; J gene: TRBJ2-7; V gene: TRBV11-2; clone size: NA; D gene: TRBD1
CDR3 DNA: TGTGCCAGCAGTTCCGGACACCCTGTCGCTGAAGCTTTCTTT; CDR3 protein: CASSSGHPVAEAFF; J gene: TRBJ1-1; V gene: TRBV28; clone size: once; D gene: NA
CDR3 DNA: TGCAGCGTGTGGGGACAGGGCAACTATGGCTACACCTTC; CDR3 protein: CSVWGQGNYGYTF; J gene: TRBJ1-2; V gene: TRBV29-1; clone size: NA; D gene: TRBD1
CDR3 DNA: TGCGCCAGCAGCGTCACGGGACAGGGTGGAACCGGGGAGCTGTTTTTT; CDR3 protein: CASSVTGQGGTGELFF; J gene: TRBJ2-2; V gene: TRBV5-1; clone size: NA; D gene: TRBD1
CDR3 DNA: TGTGCCAGCACCGCGGGACAGTACACCGGGGAGCTGTTTTTT; CDR3 protein: CASTAGQYTGELFF; J gene: TRBJ2-2; V gene: TRBV28; clone size: NA; D gene: NA
CDR3 DNA: TGTGCCAGCAGTTTATATACGCAGTTCCGGGACACTTATGGCTACACCTTC; CDR3 protein: CASSLYTQFRDTYGYTF; J gene: TRBJ1-2; V gene: TRBV27; clone size: NA; D gene: NA
CDR3 DNA: TGTGCCAGCCAACCTGGGGAGCGCACTAGGATAGATGAGCAGTTCTTC; CDR3 protein: CASQPGERTRIDEQFF; J gene: TRBJ2-1; V gene: TRBV28; clone size: NA; D gene: NA
CDR3 DNA: TGTGCCAGCAGTTACCCCGGACAGCCGAGTGGGGAAAAACTGTTTTTT; CDR3 protein: CASSYPGQPSGEKLFF; J gene: TRBJ1-4; V gene: TRBV6-2/TRBV6-3; clone size: NA; D gene: NA
CDR3 DNA: TGTGCCAGCAGCTTCCCCCCGGGGGGTAATGAGCAGTTCTTC; CDR3 protein: CASSFPPGGNEQFF; J gene: TRBJ2-1; V gene: TRBV13; clone size: NA; D gene: TRBD2
CDR3 DNA: TGTGCCAGCAGGGGCTGGGCAGGGGGCGAGCAGTACTTC; CDR3 protein: CASRGWAGGEQYF; J gene: TRBJ2-7; V gene: TRBV6-6; clone size: NA; D gene: TRBD1
CDR3 DNA: TGTGCCAGTAGTATCAGCCTAGCGGTCGAGACCCAGTACTTC; CDR3 protein: CASSISLAVETQYF; J gene: TRBJ2-5; V gene: TRBV19; clone size: once; D gene: TRBD2
CDR3 DNA: TGTGCCAGCAGCGTAGGTCGGAGGGGGCGGGAGACCCAGTACTTC; CDR3 protein: CASSVGRRGRETQYF; J gene: TRBJ2-5; V gene: TRBV9; clone size: NA; D gene: NA